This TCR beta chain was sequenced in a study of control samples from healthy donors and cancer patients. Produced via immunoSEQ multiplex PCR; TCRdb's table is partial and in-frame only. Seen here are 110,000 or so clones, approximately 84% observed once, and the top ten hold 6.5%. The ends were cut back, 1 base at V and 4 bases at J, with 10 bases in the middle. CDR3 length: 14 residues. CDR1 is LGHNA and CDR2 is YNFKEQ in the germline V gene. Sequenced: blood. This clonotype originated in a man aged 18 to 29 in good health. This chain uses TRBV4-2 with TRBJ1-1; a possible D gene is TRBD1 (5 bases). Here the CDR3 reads CASSQVGAFTEAFF. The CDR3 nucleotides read TGTGCCAGCAGCCAAGTCGGGGCGTTCACTGAAGCTTTCTTT.